Each of the 4 T cell receptor beta chains below was sequenced from the same sample in a study of a mutant IDH1 vaccine in newly diagnosed glioma (dated by TCRdb to about 2021). Libraries were prepared through the immunoSEQ multiplex PCR assay. Not all clones reach the TCRdb copy of this immuneACCESS table, which keeps in-frame sequences only. Checked studies attribute under half of the gap to unresolved V genes and leave the rest unexplained. The sample yields around 56,000 clones; less than 85% were counted once. Approximately 3% of the sample is held by the ten biggest clonotypes. These receptors have no identified antigens. The sample's time point label, decoded: week 5, during vaccination. Each vaccine dose was 300 ug of a 20-mer mutant IDH1 peptide in Montanide, given subcutaneously with topical imiquimod. Sequenced material: PBMCs, taken from a glioma patient whose treatment included an IDH1 peptide vaccine. Receptors were obtained from a young woman with glioma. Some clones in this sample may be carry-over from other donors' samples.

This sequence joins TRBV5-1 and TRBJ2-7; D uncertain. The CDR3 extends over 13 amino acids. The V gene's germline CDR1 is SGHRS and CDR2 YFSETQ. Trimming stripped 6 bases from V and 0 bases from J, with 10 bases between. The CDR3 region has the DNA TGCGCCAGCAATCCGGCTAGCTCCTACGAGCAGTACTTC. Its protein product is CASNPASSYEQYF.

The V and J genes are TRBV7-2 and TRBJ2-7, with 10 nucleotides matching TRBD2. Unmatched junction bases numbered 7, after V lost 5 bases and J lost 3 bases. The CDR3 contains 15 residues. Looked up from germline, CDR1 is SGHTA and CDR2 is FQGNSA. The CDR3 DNA reads as TGTGCCAGCAGCGATAGGGCTAGCGGGAGCTACGAGCAGTACTTC. The encoded protein is CASSDRASGSYEQYF.

The V gene is TRBV6-5, the J gene TRBJ1-1; weak D call: TRBD1 (6 bases). Germline loops: CDR1 MNHEY, CDR2 SVGAGI. There are 12 residues in the CDR3. V shed 5 bases and J shed 11 bases, with 15 bases lying between them. Written as DNA, the CDR3 is TGTGCCAGCAGTCAGGACAGCCGCGGGGCTTTCTTT. Amino acids: CASSQDSRGAFF.

The chain joins TRBV9 to TRBJ2-1; D is perhaps TRBD1 or TRBD2 (6 bases each). The CDR3 length is 17 residues. V was pared by 2 bases and J by 0 bases, with 15 bases between. Germline assignment: CDR1 SGDLS and CDR2 YYNGEE. CDR3 residues: CASSVLGGPSSYNEQFF. The CDR3 region has the DNA TGTGCCAGCAGCGTTTTGGGGGGCCCGAGCTCCTACAATGAGCAGTTCTTC.